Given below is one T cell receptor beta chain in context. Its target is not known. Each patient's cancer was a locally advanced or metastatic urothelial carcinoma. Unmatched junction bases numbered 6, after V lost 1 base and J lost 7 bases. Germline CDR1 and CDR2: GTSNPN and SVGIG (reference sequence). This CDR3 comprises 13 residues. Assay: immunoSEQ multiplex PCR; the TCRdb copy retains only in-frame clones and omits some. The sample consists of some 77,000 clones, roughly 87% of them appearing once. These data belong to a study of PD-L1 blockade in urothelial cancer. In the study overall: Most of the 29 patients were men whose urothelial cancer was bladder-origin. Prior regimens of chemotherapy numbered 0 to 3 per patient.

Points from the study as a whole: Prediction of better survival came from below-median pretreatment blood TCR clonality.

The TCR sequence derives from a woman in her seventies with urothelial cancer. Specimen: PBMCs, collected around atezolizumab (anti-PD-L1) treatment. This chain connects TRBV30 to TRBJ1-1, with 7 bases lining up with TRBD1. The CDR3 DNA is TGTGCCTGGAGTGGGGACAGCGGCTATGAAGCTTTCTTT. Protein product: CAWSGDSGYEAFF.